This section outlines one T cell receptor (beta chain) sequence together with its context. Its binding antigen is unknown. Base qualities are missing; no much larger clone stands one base away. At the junction V is shortened by 4 bases and J by 6 bases; bases outside the gene matches: 4. The germline V gene gives CDR1 as SGHTA and CDR2 as FQGNSA. Reading from cysteine to phenylalanine, the CDR3 counts 14 amino acids. The read is trimmed to its CDR3 DNA, 42 bases read in frame from base 1. Surgical brain or tumor specimens were cryofrozen in liquid nitrogen immediately after resection, and peripheral blood cells were collected concurrently. The iRepertoire nested amplicon-rescue multiplex PCR (arm-PCR) platform was used to amplify TCR alpha and beta CDR3 regions from RNA. The input for one-step reverse transcription and amplification was about 95-450 ng of tissue mRNA or PBMC total RNA. After bead purification, a secondary multiplex PCR added Illumina adapters, and libraries were gel-purified between 200 and 400 bp. Internal 6-nucleotide barcodes were carried by the libraries and were used for demultiplexing. Sequencing of the libraries was done on an Illumina MiSeq using 2x220 or 2x250 nucleotide paired-end reads. Turning to the authors' computational methods: FLASH 1.2.11 was used to merge paired reads, and BWA-MEM then aligned the reads to the GRCh37 human genome before TRA and TRB reads were extracted. An IMGT-derived reference of cassette sequences and CDR3 motifs, with pseudogenes included, was used for V and J assignment. Reads were translated in three frames, and productive CDR3s were defined by a C…FGXG motif without stop codons. Clonotypes were defined as unique combinations of V-J cassette pair and CDR3 amino acid sequence. Hamming distance filtering was applied to reads, with thresholds set by the sequence error rate of each sample in mapped regions. The public sequencing data were trimmed at Q25 with fastp and processed into clonotypes with MiXCR by TCRdb, which kept only in-frame beta chains. Entries are consolidated by CDR3 protein sequence, retaining the most common genes and DNA. The V and J calls shown here were made by TCRdb, not taken from the authors' results. The sample table contains around 350,000 distinct CDR3 sequences; only one count was recorded for around 45% of them. Of the sample, more than 10% falls within the top ten clones.

This sample is part of a study of glioma-infiltrating T cells (dated by TCRdb to 2016 to 2017). At the level of the whole study: Low-grade gliomas were WHO grade II oligodendrogliomas or astrocytomas, and glioblastomas were WHO grade IV tumors sampled at initial rather than recurrent diagnosis. Dexamethasone was administered to glioma patients for six or fewer days before surgery. Blood libraries targeted roughly 4- to 11-fold sequencing coverage of around 950,000 peripheral T cells. The study sequenced TCR alpha- and beta-chain repertoires from glioma tissue, from non-neoplastic brain tissue and from matched peripheral blood mononuclear cells. To measure divergence between tissue and blood T-cell populations, each tissue-infiltrating repertoire was compared with the peripheral blood repertoire of the same patient. The paired cohort was made up of three low-grade glioma patients, several primary glioblastoma patients and three non-glioma patients who contributed non-neoplastic brain tissue. Study-wide conclusions, independent of this receptor: Small numbers underpinned the group comparisons: roughly 8 glioblastoma patients, three low-grade glioma patients and three non-neoplastic patients. VJ-independent divergence between tissue and blood was lower than expected in non-neoplastic patients but higher than expected in all gliomas, particularly low-grade gliomas. Very few CDR3 sequences were found to be shared between tissue and blood, and this scarcity was attributed to high CDR3 diversity and limited sampling. Patients with low tissue-blood divergence were marked by a signature set of shared blood CDR3 motifs, and that set was depleted in highly divergent patients.

The source material was glioma tissue, nonneoplastic brain tissue, or PBMCs (not recorded which). This sequence originates from a human donor with low-grade glioma or glioblastoma, undergoing nonglioma brain surgery, or in good health (not recorded which). The chain couples TRBV7-2 to TRBJ2-1, with 9 central nucleotides matching TRBD2. The bases are TGTGCCAGCAGCTCCCCGGGACTAGCCAATGAGCAGTTCTTC. The translation is CASSSPGLANEQFF. The variable domain in full, with residues beyond the CDR3 obtained from the reference TRBV7-2 and TRBJ2-1 genes, is GAGVSQSPSNKVTEKGKDVELRCDPISGHTALYWYRQSLGQGLEFLIYFQGNSAPDKSGLPSDRFSAERTGGSVSTLTIQRTQQEDSAVYLCASSSPGLANEQFFGPGTRLTVL.